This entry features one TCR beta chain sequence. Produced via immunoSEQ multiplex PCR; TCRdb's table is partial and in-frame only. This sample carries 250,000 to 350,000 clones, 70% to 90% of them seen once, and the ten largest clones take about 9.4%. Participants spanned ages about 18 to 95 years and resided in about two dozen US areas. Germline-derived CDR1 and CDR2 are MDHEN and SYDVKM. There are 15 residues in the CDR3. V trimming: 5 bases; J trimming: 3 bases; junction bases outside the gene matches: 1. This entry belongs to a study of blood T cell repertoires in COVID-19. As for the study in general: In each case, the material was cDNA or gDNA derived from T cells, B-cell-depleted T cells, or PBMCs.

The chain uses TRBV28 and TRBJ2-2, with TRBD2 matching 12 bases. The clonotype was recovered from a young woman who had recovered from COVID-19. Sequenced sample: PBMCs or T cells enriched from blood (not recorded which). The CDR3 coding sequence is TGTGCCAGCAGTCTAGCGGGAGGGTACACCGGGGAGCTGTTTTTT. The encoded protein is CASSLAGGYTGELFF.